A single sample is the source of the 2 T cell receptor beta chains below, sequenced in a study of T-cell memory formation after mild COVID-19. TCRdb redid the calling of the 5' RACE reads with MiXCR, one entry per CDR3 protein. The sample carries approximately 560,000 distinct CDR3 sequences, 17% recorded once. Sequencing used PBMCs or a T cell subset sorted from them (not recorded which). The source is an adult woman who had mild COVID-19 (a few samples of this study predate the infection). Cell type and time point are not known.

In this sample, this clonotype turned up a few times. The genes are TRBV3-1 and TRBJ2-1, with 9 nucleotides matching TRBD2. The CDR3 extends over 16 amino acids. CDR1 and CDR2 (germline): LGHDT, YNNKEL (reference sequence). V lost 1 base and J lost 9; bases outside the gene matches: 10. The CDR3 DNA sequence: TGTGCCAGCAGCCAAGTCTGGCGGGGGGGCTCAGGTGAGCAGTTCTTC. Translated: CASSQVWRGGSGEQFF.

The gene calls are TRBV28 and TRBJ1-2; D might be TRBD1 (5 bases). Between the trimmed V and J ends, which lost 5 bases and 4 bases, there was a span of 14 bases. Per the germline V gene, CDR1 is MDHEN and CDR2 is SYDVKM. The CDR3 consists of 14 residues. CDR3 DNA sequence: TGTGCCAGCAGTCCAGACCAGGGTGGCTATGGCTACACCTTC. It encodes CASSPDQGGYGYTF.